This T cell receptor beta chain was recovered during a study of post-analysis software for immune sequencing data. Study as a whole: The study covered relapsing-remitting, secondary progressive and progressive-relapsing courses of multiple sclerosis.

Regarding this clonotype: Its antigen is unknown.

The CDR3 runs 14 residues. With 3 bases removed from V and 1 base from J, the gap between germline ends came to 9 bases. The germline V gene encodes CDR1 WSHSY and CDR2 SAAADI. The TCR beta cDNA libraries carried unique molecular identifiers. One entry per CDR3 protein results from TCRdb running MiXCR on the PCR reads. The sample comprises 500,000 to 600,000 distinct CDR3 sequences, about 40% of which are singletons, and 1.7% rests with the top ten. Findings and limits, study-wide: Patients carried four or five TRBV segments more frequently than controls did, and TRBV5-6, TRBV5-1 and TRBV20-1 were among them.

The chain is built from TRBV10-2 and TRBJ1-1; no clear D. This clonotype was sampled from a girl between 10 and 17 years old with multiple sclerosis. Sequenced: blood. The CDR3 protein is CASSDVETNTEAFF. CDR3 DNA: TGCGCCAGCAGTGACGTGGAGACGAACACTGAAGCTTTCTTT.